This section outlines one TCR beta chain sequence together with its context. The specificity of this receptor is unknown. Base-call qualities are not available, and no considerably larger clone is one nucleotide away. The CDR1 and CDR2 encoded by the germline V gene (reference sequence) are LNHDA and SQIVND. Relative to germline, V is 5 bases shorter and J is 9 bases shorter, with 14 bases between their ends. CDR3 length: 13 amino acids, cysteine to phenylalanine. Only the CDR3 DNA is retained, 39 bases long and in frame from the first base. The data are from a study of blood T cell repertoires in COVID-19 (dated by TCRdb to between 2020 and 2021). Looking at the study overall: Samples from collaborators originated in the United States, Italy and Spain and spanned both the acute and convalescent phases of COVID-19. Nearly every sample came with metadata listing a de-identified subject ID, COVID-19 status, age in years and sex. Subjects who had been exposed to COVID-19, were actively infected with it, or had recovered from it provided the deeply sampled blood TCRbeta repertoires that made up the dataset. The material from the prospective study consisted of cDNA or gDNA derived from T cells, B-cell-depleted T cells, or PBMCs. The repertoires were released in a freely available public database intended as a resource for research on the immune response to SARS-CoV-2. The samples were drawn from the first 160 participants of the ongoing ImmuneRACE study and from about 1,200 subjects provided by 6 global collaborators. Where available, HLA class I and class II types were obtained from metadata supplied by the sample provider rather than from assay-based typing.

One collaborating source in Seattle enrolled patients during active infection and followed them longitudinally through the course of disease. Collaborating institutions collected whole blood in K2EDTA tubes following their own protocols. For TCRbeta analysis, collaborators shipped samples in one of three forms: frozen whole blood, isolated PBMCs, or DNA extracted from either of those sample types. TCRbeta CDR3 regions were amplified from genomic DNA using the immunoSEQ Assay, a bias-controlled multiplex PCR. The published analysis was carried out like this. Nucleated cell counts per sample were estimated from amplification of reference gene primers within the assay. To quantify the absolute abundance of each unique TCRbeta CDR3 rearrangement, sequence reads were collapsed and filtered. For each sample, productive Simpson clonality was calculated as the square root of Simpson's diversity index across productive rearrangements. TCRdb limited this immuneACCESS table to in-frame rearrangements with V and J called. A share of clones is missing; checked studies link under half to unresolved V genes, and the rest is unexplained. Clonal size and the V and J genes are those of that table, whereas D and trimming came from the DNA. The table for this sample lists some 130,000 clones; over 85% of them were counted only once. Jointly, the top ten make up 3.5% to 5% of the sample.

Overall results and qualifications from the work: The quantity of clinical and demographic metadata differed by source and by participant and was supplied without curation.

The receptor was derived from a man in his sixties with COVID-19, enrolled during active disease. Input material: peripheral blood. The chain couples TRBV19 to TRBJ1-5; the D gene cannot be named for sure. The DNA sequence is as follows: TGTGCCAGTAGTTACACGGAGATGGGGCCCCAGCATTTT. This codes for CASSYTEMGPQHF.